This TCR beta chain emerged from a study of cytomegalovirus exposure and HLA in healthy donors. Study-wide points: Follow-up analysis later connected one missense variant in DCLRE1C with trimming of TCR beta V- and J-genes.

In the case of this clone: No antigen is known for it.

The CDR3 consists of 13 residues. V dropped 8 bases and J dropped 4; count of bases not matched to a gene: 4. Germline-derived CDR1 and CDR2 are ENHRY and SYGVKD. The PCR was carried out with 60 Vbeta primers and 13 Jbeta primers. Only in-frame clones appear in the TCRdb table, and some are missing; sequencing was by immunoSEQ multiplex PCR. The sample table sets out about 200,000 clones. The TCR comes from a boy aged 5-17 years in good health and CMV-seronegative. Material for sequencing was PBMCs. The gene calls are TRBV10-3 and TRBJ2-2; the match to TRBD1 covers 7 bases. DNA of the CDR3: TGTGCCATCTGGGCAGGGGGCACCGGGGAGCTGTTTTTT. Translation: CAIWAGGTGELFF.